This T cell receptor beta chain is from a study of blood T cell repertoires in COVID-19. Study overall: COVID-19 samples, acute and convalescent, were from the United States, Italy and Spain.

This table comes from immunoSEQ multiplex PCR, and its TCRdb copy is limited to in-frame clones, with some not included. The sample has approximately 410,000 clones, about nine tenths seen once. Germline lookup yields CDR1 SGHVS and CDR2 FQNEAQ. V lost 1 base and J lost 5, with 11 bases in between. This CDR3 comprises 14 residues. The sample taken for sequencing was peripheral blood. This TCR derives from a woman aged 25-40 years with active or convalescent COVID-19. V is TRBV7-8 and J is TRBJ1-2, with D unclear. In nucleotides, the CDR3 is TGTGCCAGCAGCTTAGGGGGAGTAGGGTATGGCTACACCTTC. Amino acids: CASSLGGVGYGYTF.